This TCR beta chain was obtained from a study of CD8+ T cells in alopecia areata. Across the whole study: Tofacitinib exposure lasted 6 to 18 months, followed by 6 months off drug.

Details on this clone: What it binds is unknown.

Germline CDR1 and CDR2: SNHLY and FYNNEI. There are 15 residues in the CDR3. Trimming took off 5 bases at V and 0 bases at J, with 10 bases between the two ends. Sorting of CD4+ and CD8+ T cells was performed on PBMCs. Following RNA extraction, reverse transcription yielded cDNA that acted as the sequencing template. Here immunoSEQ multiplex PCR was the method, and the copy in TCRdb shows in-frame clones only, minus some. The data show 110,000 to 150,000 clones, 51% seen once. Findings of the study overall: When scalp samples are sequenced, resident alphabeta T cells of normal skin are also captured. Clonality was higher in lesional than normal scalp, especially in alopecia totalis/universalis.

The chain couples TRBV2 to TRBJ2-2; D gene uncertain. The material sequenced was CD4+ T cells sorted from blood, taken at week 0. The receptor comes from a human donor with alopecia areata. In DNA form, the CDR3 reads TGTGCCAGCAGTCGTAGGGCAGCGAACACCGGGGAGCTGTTTTTT. Its protein is CASSRRAANTGELFF.